Sequencing of this T cell receptor (beta chain) was carried out in a study of T cells in Graves' hyperthyroidism and ophthalmopathy (dated by TCRdb to about 2019). Study-level background: Peripheral blood was collected at initial diagnosis, before any treatment. To identify TCR V-J signatures that set the groups apart, the researchers used a discovery cohort of about a hundred patients, made up of some 41 with Graves' ophthalmopathy and 57 with stable Graves' hyperthyroidism. Prospective prediction of ophthalmopathy was tested in an independent validation cohort consisting of some 18 hyperthyroidism patients and around 16 patients who later progressed to ophthalmopathy. The roughly 90 discovery patients were divided at random into training and test sets in a 7:3 ratio. Thyroid tissue and blood T-cell repertoires from roughly six Graves' hyperthyroidism patients were also compared in the study. After sampling, hyperthyroidism patients received methimazole starting at 30 mg daily, and ophthalmopathy patients received high-dose intravenous methylprednisolone. TCR Vbeta CDR3 sequencing of fewer than 150 peripheral blood samples (fewer than 45 ophthalmopathy, 75 hyperthyroidism and roughly 17 progressor patients) is reported in the paper. Results the study describes overall, beyond this receptor: Most expanded thyroid clonotypes (frequency above 0.001) were also found in blood, which suggests that blood repertoires may mirror thyroid immune responses. No statistical method was used to set the sample size in advance, and investigators knew the group allocation. In validation, the model predicted progression to ophthalmopathy a median of roughly six months before onset, with roughly 71% sensitivity and roughly 72% specificity. Ophthalmopathy was separated from stable hyperthyroidism by a 13 V-J signature model, with just over 85% sensitivity and around 81% specificity obtained in cross-validation and 80%/75% obtained in testing.

The CDR3, from cysteine to phenylalanine, totals 16 residues. Kept here is only the CDR3 DNA, which spans 48 bases and is read in frame from base 1. V trim: 1 base; J trim: 3 bases; unmatched bases: 5. Via the germline V gene (reference sequence), CDR1 is LNHNV and CDR2 YYDKDF. TCR beta CDR3 regions were amplified from RNA transcripts. A first-round RT-PCR of the TCR CDR3 used the HTBI primer set with the Qiagen OneStep RT-PCR kit. The libraries were constructed in a second round of multiplex PCR and then size-selected and purified. Paired-end sequencing of the libraries was performed with 100 bp reads on an Illumina HiSeq2000. The original pipeline was this. SOAPnuke was used to process the raw data, with reads discarded if the reads contained adapters or uncalled bases, had a mean Phred below 15, or lacked an exact constant-primer or identifier match. High-quality paired reads were merged using COPE v1.2.5, and each unique nucleotide sequence was defined as a clonotype. MiTCR v1.1 was used to align the clonotypes against IMGT TRBV, TRBD and TRBJ reference segments. The analysis was restricted to V-J combinations with a frequency above 0.0001, which together covered 99.2% of the repertoires. The TCS score was defined as F50 (clonal expansion) divided by E x V (chaos), with BLOSUM62-based TCRdist calculated between CDR3 peptides within each V-J. Welch's t-statistics and random forest reduced some 510 V-J features to 10 to 15, which were used in a naive Bayes classifier (R e1071). The public reads were reprocessed in TCRdb via fastp at Q25 and MiXCR, keeping in-frame beta chains. For every CDR3 protein sequence, its rows merge into one entry that carries the most common genes and DNA. What appears here as the V and J calls and clone size reflects TCRdb's work, not the paper's. The sample includes about 420,000 distinct CDR3 sequences, with around 15% observed a single time. In total, the top ten clones hold about 4.9% of the sample.

The sample holds a few counts of this clonotype. No cognate antigen has been identified for it. Base qualities were left out, and no much larger clone turns up one base away. A patient counted as having stable Graves' hyperthyroidism if no progression to ophthalmopathy occurred over 18 months of follow-up. Hyperthyroidism patients were aged 18 to 65 years and newly diagnosed, with disease duration of less than 2 months. The study excluded patients with uncontrolled infections, other autoimmune diseases, pregnancy or lactation. Diagnoses were based on clinical symptoms, serum thyroxine and TRAb, thyroid ultrasound and orbital computed tomography. PBMCs were separated from roughly 10 ml of fresh peripheral blood using Ficoll-Paque density gradient centrifugation. Trizol reagent was used to extract total RNA, and RNA quality was then checked on an Agilent 2100 Bioanalyzer.

This TCR came from a woman aged 18-35 years with Graves' hyperthyroidism. Source material: blood. Recombination connected TRBV15 to TRBJ2-2; 7 central bases correspond to TRBD2. The CDR3 reads as follows: CATSRASGIDTGELFF. The bases are TGTGCCACCAGCAGAGCAAGCGGGATAGACACCGGGGAGCTGTTTTTT.